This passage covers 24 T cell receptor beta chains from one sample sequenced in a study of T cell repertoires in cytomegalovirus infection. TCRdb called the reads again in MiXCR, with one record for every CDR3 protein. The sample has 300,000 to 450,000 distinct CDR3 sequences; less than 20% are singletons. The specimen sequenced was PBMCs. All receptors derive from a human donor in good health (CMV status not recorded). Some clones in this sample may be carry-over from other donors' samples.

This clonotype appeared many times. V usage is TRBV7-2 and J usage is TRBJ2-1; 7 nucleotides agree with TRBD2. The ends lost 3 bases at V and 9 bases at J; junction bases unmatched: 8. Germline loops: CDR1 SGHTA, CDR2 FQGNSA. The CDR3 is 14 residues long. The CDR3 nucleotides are TGTGCCAGCAGCTTTTGGGGCAGGGAGGGTGAGCAGTTCTTC. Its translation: CASSFWGREGEQFF.

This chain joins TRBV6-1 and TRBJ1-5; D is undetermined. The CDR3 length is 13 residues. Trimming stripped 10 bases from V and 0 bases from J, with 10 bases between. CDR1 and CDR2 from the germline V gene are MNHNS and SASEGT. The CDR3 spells CATQRDSNQPQHF. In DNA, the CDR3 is TGTGCCACTCAGAGGGATAGCAATCAGCCCCAGCATTTT.

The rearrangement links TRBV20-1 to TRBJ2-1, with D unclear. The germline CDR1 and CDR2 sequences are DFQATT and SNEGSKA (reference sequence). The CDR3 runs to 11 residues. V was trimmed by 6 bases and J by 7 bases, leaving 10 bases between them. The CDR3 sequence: CSAESGNEQFF. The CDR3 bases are TGCAGTGCCGAATCCGGGAATGAGCAGTTCTTC.

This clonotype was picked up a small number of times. The DNA for the CDR3 is TGTGCCAGCAGCCCCATGTTTGGTGTCCAGACCCAGTACTTC. Its translation is CASSPMFGVQTQYF. The V and J genes are TRBV12-3 or TRBV12-4 and TRBJ2-5, with unresolved D. Deletions cut 6 bases from V and 6 bases from J, with 17 bases between. The CDR3 has 14 amino acids.

The DNA of the CDR3 is TGTGCCAGCAGCTCCCCCTTGCGCGGTACGCAGTATTTT. It translates to CASSSPLRGTQYF. V is TRBV7-2 and J is TRBJ2-3; no clear D gene. The CDR3 contains 13 residues. V was trimmed by 4 bases and J by 8 bases, leaving 13 bases between them. Germline V gives CDR1 SGHTA, CDR2 FQGNSA.

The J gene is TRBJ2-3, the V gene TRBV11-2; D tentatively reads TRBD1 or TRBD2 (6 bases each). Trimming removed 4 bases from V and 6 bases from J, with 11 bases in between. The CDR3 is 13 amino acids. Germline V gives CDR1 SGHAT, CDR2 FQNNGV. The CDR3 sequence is CASSYRRGDTQYF. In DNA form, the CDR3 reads TGTGCCAGCAGCTACCGGAGGGGGGATACGCAGTATTTT.

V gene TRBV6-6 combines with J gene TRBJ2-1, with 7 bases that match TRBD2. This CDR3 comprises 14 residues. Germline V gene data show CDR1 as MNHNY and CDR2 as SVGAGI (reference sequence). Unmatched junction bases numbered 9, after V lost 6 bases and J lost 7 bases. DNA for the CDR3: TGTGCCAGCAGCTGGGAGGGCCCGGGGAATGAGCAGTTCTTC. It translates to CASSWEGPGNEQFF.

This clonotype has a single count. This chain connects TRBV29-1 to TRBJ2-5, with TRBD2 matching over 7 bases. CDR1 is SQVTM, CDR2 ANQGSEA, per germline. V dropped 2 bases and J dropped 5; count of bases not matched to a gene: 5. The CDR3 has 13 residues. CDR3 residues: CSVESGEVETQYF. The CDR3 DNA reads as TGCAGCGTTGAAAGCGGGGAAGTGGAGACCCAGTACTTC. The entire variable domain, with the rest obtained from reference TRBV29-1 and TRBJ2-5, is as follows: SAVISQKPSRDICQRGTSLTIQCQVDSQVTMMFWYRQQPGQSLTLIATANQGSEATYESGFVIDKFPISRPNLTFSTLTVSNMSPEDSSIYLCSVESGEVETQYFGPGTRLLVL.

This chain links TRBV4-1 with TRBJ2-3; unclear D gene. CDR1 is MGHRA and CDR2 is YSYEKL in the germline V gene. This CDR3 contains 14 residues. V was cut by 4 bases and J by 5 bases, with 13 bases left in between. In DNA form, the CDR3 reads TGCGCCAGCAGCCTAGGTCGAGAGCTAGATACGCAGTATTTT. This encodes CASSLGRELDTQYF.

The CDR3 DNA reads as TGTGCCAGCAGTTTCGCGGGGGGGCTGACAGATACGCAGTATTTT. Its protein product is CASSFAGGLTDTQYF. This chain links TRBV27 with TRBJ2-3, with 9 bases identical to TRBD2. This CDR3 is 15 amino acids long. The germline V gene encodes CDR1 MNHEY and CDR2 SMNVEV (reference sequence). The V gene end was trimmed by 3 bases and the J gene end by 3 bases; junction bases not matched to a gene: 4.

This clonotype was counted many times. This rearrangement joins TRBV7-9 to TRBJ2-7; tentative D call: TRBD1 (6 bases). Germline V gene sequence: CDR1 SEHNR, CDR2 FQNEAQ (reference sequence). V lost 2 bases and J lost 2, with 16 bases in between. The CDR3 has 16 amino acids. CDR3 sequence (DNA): TGTGCCAGCAGCTTATTGACAGGAGTCTCTCCCTACGAGCAGTACTTC. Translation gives CASSLLTGVSPYEQYF.

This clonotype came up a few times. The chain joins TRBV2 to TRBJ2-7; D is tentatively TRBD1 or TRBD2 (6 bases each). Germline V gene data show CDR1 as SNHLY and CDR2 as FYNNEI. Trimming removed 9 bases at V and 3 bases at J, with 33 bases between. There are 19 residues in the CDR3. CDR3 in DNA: TGTGCCAGTGGGGGAGGTTCGTGGAGGGACAAAGGCGGGTACTACGAGCAGTACTTC. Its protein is CASGGGSWRDKGGYYEQYF.

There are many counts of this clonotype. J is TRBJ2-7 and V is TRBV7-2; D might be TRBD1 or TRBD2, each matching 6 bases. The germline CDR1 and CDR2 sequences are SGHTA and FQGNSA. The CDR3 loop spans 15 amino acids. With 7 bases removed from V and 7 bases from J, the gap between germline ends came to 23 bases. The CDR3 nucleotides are TGTGCCAGCACCCAGACCCGTGCAGGGGCGGGGGAGCAGTACTTC. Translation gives CASTQTRAGAGEQYF.

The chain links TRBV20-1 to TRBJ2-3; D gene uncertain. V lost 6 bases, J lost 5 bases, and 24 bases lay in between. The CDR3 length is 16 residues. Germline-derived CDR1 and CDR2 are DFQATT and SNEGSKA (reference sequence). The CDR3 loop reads CSAHSLDTGRRDTQYF. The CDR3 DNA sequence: TGCAGTGCCCACTCCCTTGACACCGGCAGGCGAGATACGCAGTATTTT.

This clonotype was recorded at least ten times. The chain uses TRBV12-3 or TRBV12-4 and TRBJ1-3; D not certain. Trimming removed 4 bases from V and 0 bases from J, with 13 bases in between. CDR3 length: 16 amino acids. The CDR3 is CASSSAWESSGNTIYF. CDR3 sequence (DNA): TGTGCCAGCAGTTCTGCATGGGAATCCTCTGGAAACACCATATATTTT.

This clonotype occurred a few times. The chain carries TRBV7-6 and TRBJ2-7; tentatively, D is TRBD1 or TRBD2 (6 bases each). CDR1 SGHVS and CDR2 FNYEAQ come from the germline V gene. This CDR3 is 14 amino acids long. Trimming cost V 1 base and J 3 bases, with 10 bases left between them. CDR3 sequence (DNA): TGTGCCAGCAGCTTAGAGGGGGGTATCTACGAGCAGTACTTC. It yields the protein CASSLEGGIYEQYF.

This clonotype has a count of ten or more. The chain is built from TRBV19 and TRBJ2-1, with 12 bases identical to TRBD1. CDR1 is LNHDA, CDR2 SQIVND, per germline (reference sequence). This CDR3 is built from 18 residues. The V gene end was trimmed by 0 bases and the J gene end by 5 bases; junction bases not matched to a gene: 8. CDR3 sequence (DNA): TGTGCCAGTAGTATAGATCAGGCGGGACAGGGGGCCCACAATGAGCAGTTCTTC. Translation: CASSIDQAGQGAHNEQFF.

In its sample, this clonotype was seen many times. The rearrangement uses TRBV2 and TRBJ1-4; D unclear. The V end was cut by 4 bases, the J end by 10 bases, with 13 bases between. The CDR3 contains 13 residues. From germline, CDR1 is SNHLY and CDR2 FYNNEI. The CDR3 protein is CASSVSSGGKLFF. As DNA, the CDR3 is TGTGCCAGCAGTGTAAGCAGCGGAGGAAAACTGTTTTTT. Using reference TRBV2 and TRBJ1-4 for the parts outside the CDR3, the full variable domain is EPEVTQTPSHQVTQMGQEVILRCVPISNHLYFYWYRQILGQKVEFLVSFYNNEISEKSEIFDDQFSVERPDGSNFTLKIRSTKLEDSAMYFCASSVSSGGKLFFGSGTQLSVL.

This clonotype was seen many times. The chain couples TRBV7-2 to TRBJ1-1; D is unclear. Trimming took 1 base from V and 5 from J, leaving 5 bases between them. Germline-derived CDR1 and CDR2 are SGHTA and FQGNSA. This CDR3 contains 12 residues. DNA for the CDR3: TGTGCCAGCAGCTTAGGAAGGACTGAAGCTTTCTTT. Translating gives CASSLGRTEAFF.

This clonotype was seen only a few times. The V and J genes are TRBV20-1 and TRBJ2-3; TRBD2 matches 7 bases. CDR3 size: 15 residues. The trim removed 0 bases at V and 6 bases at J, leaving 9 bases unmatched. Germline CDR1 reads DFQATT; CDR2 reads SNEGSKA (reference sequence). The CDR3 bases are TGCAGTGCTAGAGATCACGCGGGAGCGAGCGATACGCAGTATTTT. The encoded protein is CSARDHAGASDTQYF.

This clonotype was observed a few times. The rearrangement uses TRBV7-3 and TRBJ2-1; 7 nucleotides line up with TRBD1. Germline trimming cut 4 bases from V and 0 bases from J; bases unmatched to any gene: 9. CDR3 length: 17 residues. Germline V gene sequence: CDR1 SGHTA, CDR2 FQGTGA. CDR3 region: CASSSRTGSLSYNEQFF. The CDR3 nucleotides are TGTGCCAGCAGCTCCCGGACAGGTTCGCTCTCCTACAATGAGCAGTTCTTC.

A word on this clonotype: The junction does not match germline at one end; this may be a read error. CDR3 loop: CASSFRGNAEAFF. The CDR3 nucleotides read TGTGCCAGCAGTTTTCGGGGGAACGCTGAAGCTTTCTTT. The chain couples TRBV3-1 to TRBJ1-1; the D gene is possibly TRBD1 (5 bases). Germline V gene lookup returns CDR1 LGHDT and CDR2 YNNKEL (reference sequence). The CDR3 is made up of 13 amino acids.

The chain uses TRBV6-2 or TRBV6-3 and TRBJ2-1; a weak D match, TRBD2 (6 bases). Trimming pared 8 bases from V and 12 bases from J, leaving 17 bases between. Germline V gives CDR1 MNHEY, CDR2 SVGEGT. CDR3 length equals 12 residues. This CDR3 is CASGVTGARQFF. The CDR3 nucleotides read TGTGCCAGCGGGGTCACGGGAGCCCGGCAGTTCTTC.

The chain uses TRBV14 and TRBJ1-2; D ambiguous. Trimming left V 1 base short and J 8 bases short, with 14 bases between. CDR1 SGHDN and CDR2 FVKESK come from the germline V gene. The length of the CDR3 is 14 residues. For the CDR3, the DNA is TGTGCCAGCAGCCAAGGATTAGAGGGTTTCGGCTACACCTTC. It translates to CASSQGLEGFGYTF.